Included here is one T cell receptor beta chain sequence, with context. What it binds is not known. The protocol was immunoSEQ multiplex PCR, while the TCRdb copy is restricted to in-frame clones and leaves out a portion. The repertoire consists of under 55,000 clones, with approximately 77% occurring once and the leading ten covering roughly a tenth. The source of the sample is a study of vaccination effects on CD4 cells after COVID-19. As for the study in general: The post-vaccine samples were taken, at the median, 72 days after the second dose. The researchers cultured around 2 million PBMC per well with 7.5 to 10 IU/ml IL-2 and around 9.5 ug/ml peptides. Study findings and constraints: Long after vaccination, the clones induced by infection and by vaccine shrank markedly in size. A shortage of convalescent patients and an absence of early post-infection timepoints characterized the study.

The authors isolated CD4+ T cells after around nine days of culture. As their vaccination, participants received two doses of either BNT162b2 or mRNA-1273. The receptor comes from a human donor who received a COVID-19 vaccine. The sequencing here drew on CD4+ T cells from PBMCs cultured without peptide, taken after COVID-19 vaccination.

The CDR3 spells CASRELARIYGYTF. The CDR3 DNA reads as TGTGCCAGCCGCGAATTAGCCAGGATCTATGGCTACACCTTC. The chain carries TRBV5-6 and TRBJ1-2; D gene unclear. The length of the CDR3 is 14 residues. From germline, CDR1 is SGHDT and CDR2 YYEEEE. The germline V and J ends were trimmed by 7 bases and 4 bases, with 17 bases remaining between them.